This T cell receptor beta chain derives from a study of neoadjuvant anti-PD-1 for oral cavity cancer. Study in general: Around day 43, patients without progression received a fourth nivolumab dose before surgery.

CDR3 length equals 13 residues. The germline V gene encodes CDR1 MRHNA and CDR2 SNTAGT. Trimming pared 0 bases from V and 10 bases from J, leaving 10 bases between. Six replicates per PBMC sample, mostly from approximately 0.45 ug of genomic DNA. Clones were read by immunoSEQ multiplex PCR, and TCRdb kept only the in-frame ones, dropping some. The sample shows around 60,000 clones, 65% to 80% of them seen only once. The origin of this receptor is a person between 35 and 79 years old with oral cavity squamous cell carcinoma. Sequenced material: PBMCs, taken before nivolumab (anti-PD-1) treatment. The V call is TRBV6-4, the J call TRBJ2-1, with D perhaps matching TRBD2 (5 bases). CDR3 bases: TGTGCCAGCAGTGACTCGGAGGTGGGGGAGCAGTTCTTC. Translated: CASSDSEVGEQFF.